This entry is about one T cell receptor beta chain. The data derive from a study of shared clonotypes between healthy human individuals. Assay used: immunoSEQ multiplex PCR; TCRdb lists only in-frame clones, some missing. The sample records a few hundred thousand clones, around 80% being singletons. Trimming took 0 bases from V and 4 from J, leaving 6 bases between them. Per the germline V gene, CDR1 is SGHNT and CDR2 is YYREEE (reference sequence). This CDR3 is built from 13 residues. This chain connects TRBV5-4 to TRBJ2-3; D possibly corresponds to TRBD2 (6 bases). Sequencing was done on a sample of PBMCs. The sequence was obtained from a woman between 40 and 55 years old in good health. Some clones in this sample may be carry-over from other donors' samples. Here the CDR3 reads CASSLGRADTQYF. CDR3 bases: TGTGCCAGCAGCTTGGGGAGGGCAGATACGCAGTATTTT.